This T cell receptor beta chain was sequenced in a study of blood T cells in healthy people across ages. Whole-study context: There was about one barcoded beta molecule captured by template switching per two T cells. Overall study findings and caveats: TCR beta diversity, measured per million T cells, fell in a roughly linear way with age. No conclusive comparison of naive versus antigen-experienced cells was possible with unsorted PBMCs.

CDR3 length equals 19 residues. Germline assignment: CDR1 SGHVS and CDR2 FNYEAQ. The ends lost 6 bases at V and 0 bases at J; junction bases unmatched: 18. Then a second PCR, running about 6 to 12 cycles, was carried out with a sample-barcoded 5' primer and a J-beta primer mix. TCRdb fed the 5' RACE reads into MiXCR, producing one record per CDR3 protein. The top ten clones hold about 22% of a sample with about 970,000 distinct CDR3 sequences, 45% to 60% of them seen once. Staff drew around 10 milliliters of peripheral blood from each donor. Remarks on this clonotype: What it binds is not known.

The clonotype comes from a woman aged 60-70 years in good health. The V and J genes are TRBV7-6 and TRBJ1-1; 8 nucleotides line up with TRBD1. Sequenced material: blood. For the CDR3, the DNA is TGTGCCAGCAGACGCAGGCCGGGCAGGGGGCCCGAGATGAACACTGAAGCTTTCTTT. Encoded protein: CASRRRPGRGPEMNTEAFF.